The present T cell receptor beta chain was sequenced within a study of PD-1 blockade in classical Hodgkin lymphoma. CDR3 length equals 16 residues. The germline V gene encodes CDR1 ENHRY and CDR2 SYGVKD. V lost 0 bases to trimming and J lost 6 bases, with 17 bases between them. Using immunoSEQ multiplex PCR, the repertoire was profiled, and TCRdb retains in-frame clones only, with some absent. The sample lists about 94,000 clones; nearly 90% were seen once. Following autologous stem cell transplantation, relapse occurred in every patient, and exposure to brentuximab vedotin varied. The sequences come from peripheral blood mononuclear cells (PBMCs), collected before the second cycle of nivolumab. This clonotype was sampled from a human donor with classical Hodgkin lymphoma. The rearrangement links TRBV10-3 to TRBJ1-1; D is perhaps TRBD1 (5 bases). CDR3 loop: CAISESRGGRVPEAFF. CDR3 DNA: TGTGCCATCAGTGAGTCCCGGGGGGGGAGGGTCCCTGAAGCTTTCTTT.